This TCR beta chain was captured by sequencing in a study of blood T cell repertoires in COVID-19. Study-wide context: Samples representing acute and convalescent COVID-19 were sourced from the United States, Italy and Spain. Sample material is recorded as cDNA or gDNA derived from T cells, B-cell-depleted T cells, or PBMCs.

This clone was recorded a few times. A Seattle source enrolled patients during active infection and followed them longitudinally. In the source study's methods: Nucleated cell number was recorded as an estimate derived from reference gene primer amplification. The assay was immunoSEQ multiplex PCR, and TCRdb's table has in-frame clones only and misses some. The D gene and trimming were derived from the DNA, and the V and J assignments and clone size from that table. The sample records about 350,000 clones, around 90% being singletons. The CDR3 is 17 amino acids. Per germline, CDR1 MGHRA and CDR2 YSYEKL. Trimming removed 1 base at V and 3 bases at J, with 16 bases between.

This sequence joins TRBV4-1 and TRBJ1-5, with D maybe TRBD1 (5 bases). Specimen: peripheral blood. The origin of this receptor is a woman aged 55 to 70 with COVID-19, enrolled during active disease. The CDR3 loop is CASSQVQGEGVNQPQHF. CDR3 coding DNA: TGCGCCAGCAGCCAAGTTCAAGGGGAGGGAGTCAATCAGCCCCAGCATTTT.